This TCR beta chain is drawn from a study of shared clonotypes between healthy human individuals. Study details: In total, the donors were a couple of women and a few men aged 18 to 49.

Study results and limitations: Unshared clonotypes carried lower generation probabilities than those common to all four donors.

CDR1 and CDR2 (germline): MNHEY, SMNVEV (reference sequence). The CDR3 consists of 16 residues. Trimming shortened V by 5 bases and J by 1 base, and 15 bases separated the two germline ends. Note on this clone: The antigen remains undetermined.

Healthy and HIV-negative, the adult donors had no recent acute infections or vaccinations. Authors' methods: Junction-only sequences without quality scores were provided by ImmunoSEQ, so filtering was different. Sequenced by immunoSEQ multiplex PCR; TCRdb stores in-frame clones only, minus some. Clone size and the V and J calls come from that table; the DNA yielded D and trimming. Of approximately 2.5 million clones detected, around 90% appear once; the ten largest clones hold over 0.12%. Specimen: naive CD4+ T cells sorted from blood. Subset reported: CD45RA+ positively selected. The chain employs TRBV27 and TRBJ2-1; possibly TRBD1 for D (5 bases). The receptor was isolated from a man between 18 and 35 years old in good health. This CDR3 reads CASSRPGAGSYNEQFF. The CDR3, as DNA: TGTGCCAGCAGTAGGCCTGGGGCCGGGTCCTACAATGAGCAGTTCTTC.